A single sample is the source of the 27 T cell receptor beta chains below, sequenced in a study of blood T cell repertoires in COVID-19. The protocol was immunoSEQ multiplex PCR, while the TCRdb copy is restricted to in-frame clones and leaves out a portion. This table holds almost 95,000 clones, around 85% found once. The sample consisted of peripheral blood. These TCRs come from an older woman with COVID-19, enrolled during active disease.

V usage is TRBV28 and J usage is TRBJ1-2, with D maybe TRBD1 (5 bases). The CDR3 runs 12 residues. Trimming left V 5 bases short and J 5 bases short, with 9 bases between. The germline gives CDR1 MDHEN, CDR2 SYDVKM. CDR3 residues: CASSRKGYGYTF. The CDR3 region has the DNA TGTGCCAGCAGTAGGAAGGGGTATGGCTACACCTTC.

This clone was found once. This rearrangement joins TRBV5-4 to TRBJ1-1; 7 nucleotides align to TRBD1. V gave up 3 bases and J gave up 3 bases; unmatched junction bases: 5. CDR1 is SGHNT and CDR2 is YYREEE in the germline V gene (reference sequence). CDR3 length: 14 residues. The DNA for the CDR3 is TGTGCCAGCAGCTCCAGAACAGGGGACACTGAAGCTTTCTTT. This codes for CASSSRTGDTEAFF.

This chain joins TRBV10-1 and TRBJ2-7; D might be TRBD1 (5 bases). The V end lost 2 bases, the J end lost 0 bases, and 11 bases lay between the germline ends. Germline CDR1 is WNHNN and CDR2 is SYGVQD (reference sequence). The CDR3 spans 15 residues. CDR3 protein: CASSEVSGPSYEQYF. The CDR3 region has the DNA TGCGCCAGCAGTGAGGTTTCAGGGCCCTCCTACGAGCAGTACTTC.

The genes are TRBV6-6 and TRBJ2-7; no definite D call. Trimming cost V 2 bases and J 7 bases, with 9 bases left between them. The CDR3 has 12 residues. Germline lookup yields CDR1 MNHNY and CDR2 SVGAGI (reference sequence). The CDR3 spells CASSYGGREQYF. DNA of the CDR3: TGTGCCAGCAGTTACGGCGGCCGGGAGCAGTACTTC.

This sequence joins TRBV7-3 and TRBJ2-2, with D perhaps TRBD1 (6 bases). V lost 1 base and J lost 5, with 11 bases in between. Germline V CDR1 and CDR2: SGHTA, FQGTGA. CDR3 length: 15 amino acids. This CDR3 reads CASSLNAQGTGELFF. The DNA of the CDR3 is TGTGCCAGCAGCTTAAACGCACAGGGAACCGGGGAGCTGTTTTTT.

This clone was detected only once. CDR3 nucleotides: TGTGCCAGCAGCCCGGGGACAGACTACGAGCAGTACTTC. As protein: CASSPGTDYEQYF. The chain has TRBV11-1 and TRBJ2-7; TRBD1 aligns across 7 bases. Germline CDR1 and CDR2: SGHAT and FQDESV (reference sequence). The CDR3 is 13 amino acids. The V gene end was trimmed by 5 bases and the J gene end by 3 bases; junction bases not matched to a gene: 4.

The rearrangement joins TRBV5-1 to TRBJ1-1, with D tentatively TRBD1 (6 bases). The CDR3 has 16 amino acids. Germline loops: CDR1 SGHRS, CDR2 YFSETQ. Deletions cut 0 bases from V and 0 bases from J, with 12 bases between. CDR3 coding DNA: TGCGCCAGCAGCTTGGAGGGCCAGGGGATGAACACTGAAGCTTTCTTT. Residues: CASSLEGQGMNTEAFF.

The CDR3 DNA reads as TGTGCCAGCAGTAGGGACAGGGAGAATGGCTACACCTTC. The encoded protein is CASSRDRENGYTF. The J gene is TRBJ1-2, the V gene TRBV28, with 9 bases aligning to TRBD1. Germline assignment: CDR1 MDHEN and CDR2 SYDVKM. With 5 bases clipped from V and 6 bases from J, the junction kept 4 bases outside the gene matches. The length of the CDR3 is 13 residues.

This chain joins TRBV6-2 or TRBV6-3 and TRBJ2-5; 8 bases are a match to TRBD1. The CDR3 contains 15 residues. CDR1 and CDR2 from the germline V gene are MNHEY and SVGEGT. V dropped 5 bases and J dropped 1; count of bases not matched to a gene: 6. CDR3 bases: TGTGCCAGCAGTCCGGACAGGGCTACCCAAGAGACCCAGTACTTC. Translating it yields CASSPDRATQETQYF.

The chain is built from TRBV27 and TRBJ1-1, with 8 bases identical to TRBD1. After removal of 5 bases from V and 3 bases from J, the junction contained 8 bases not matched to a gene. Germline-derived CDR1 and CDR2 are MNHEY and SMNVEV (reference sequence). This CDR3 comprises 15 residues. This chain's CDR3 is CASSKYDRGDTEAFF. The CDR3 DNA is TGTGCCAGCAGTAAATATGACAGGGGTGACACTGAAGCTTTCTTT.

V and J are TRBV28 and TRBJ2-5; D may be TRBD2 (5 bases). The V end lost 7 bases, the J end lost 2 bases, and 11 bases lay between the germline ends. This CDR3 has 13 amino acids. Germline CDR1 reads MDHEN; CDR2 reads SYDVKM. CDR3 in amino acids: CASTPRRQETQYF. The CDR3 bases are TGTGCCAGCACTCCCCGGAGGCAAGAGACCCAGTACTTC.

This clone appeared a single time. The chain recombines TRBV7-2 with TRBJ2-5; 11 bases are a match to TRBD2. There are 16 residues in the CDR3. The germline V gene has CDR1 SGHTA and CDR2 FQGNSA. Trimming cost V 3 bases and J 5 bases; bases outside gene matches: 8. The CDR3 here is CASSLRLAGGRETQYF. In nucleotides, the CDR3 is TGTGCCAGCAGCTTGAGGCTAGCGGGGGGCAGGGAGACCCAGTACTTC.

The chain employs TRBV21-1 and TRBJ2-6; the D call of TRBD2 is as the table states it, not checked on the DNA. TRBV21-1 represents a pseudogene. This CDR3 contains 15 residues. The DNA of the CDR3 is TGTGCCAGCAGCAACTCGGGTCCTGGGGCCAACGTCCTGACTTTC. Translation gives CASSNSGPGANVLTF.

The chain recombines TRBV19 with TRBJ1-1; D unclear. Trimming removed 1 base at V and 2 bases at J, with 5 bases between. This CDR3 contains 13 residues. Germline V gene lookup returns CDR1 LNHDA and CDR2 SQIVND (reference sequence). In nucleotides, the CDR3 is TGTGCCAGTAGTATAGTGGCAAACACTGAAGCTTTCTTT. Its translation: CASSIVANTEAFF.

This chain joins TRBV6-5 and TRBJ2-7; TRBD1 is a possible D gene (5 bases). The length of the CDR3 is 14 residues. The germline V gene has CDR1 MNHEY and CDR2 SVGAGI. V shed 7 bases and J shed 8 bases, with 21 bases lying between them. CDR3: CASKTLISTAQQYF. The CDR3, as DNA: TGTGCCAGCAAGACCCTTATTTCGACAGCCCAGCAGTACTTC.

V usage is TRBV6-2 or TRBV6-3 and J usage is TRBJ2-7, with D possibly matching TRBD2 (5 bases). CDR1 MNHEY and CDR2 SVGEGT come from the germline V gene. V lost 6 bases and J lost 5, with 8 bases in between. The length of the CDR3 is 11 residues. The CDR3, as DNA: TGTGCCAGCAGCCACGGGGACGAGCAGTACTTC. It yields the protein CASSHGDEQYF.

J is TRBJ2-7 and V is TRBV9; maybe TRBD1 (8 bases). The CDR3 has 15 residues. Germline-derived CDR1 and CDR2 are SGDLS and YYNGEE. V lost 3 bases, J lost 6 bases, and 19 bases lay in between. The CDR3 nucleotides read TGTGCCAGCAGCGCCCTACAGGGGGGGGGTGGCGAGCAGTACTTC. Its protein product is CASSALQGGGGEQYF.

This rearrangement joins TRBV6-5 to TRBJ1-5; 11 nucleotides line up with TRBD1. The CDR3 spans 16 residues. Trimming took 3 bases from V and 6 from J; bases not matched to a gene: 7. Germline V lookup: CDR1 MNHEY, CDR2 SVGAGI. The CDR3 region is CASSYSGQGVGQPQHF. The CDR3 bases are TGTGCCAGCAGTTATTCGGGACAGGGGGTAGGTCAGCCCCAGCATTTT.

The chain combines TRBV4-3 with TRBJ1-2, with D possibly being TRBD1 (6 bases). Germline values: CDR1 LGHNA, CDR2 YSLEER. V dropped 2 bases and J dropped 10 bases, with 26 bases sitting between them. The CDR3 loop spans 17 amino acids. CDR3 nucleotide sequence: TGCGCCAGCAGCCAACCGGCCCATTCGTTATTTAGACAGGCCTACACCTTC. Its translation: CASSQPAHSLFRQAYTF.

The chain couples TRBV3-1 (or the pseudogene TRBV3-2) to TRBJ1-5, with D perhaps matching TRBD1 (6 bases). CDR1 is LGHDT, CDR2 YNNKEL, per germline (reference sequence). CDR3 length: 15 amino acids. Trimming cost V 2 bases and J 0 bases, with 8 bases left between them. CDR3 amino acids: CASSQNRDSNQPQHF. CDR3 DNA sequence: TGTGCCAGCAGCCAAAACAGGGATAGCAATCAGCCCCAGCATTTT.

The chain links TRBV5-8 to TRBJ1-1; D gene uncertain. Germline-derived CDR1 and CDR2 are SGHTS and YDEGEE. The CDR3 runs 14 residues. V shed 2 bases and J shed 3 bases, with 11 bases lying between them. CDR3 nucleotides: TGTGCCAGCAGCTTAGCGAGAGGCCACACTGAAGCTTTCTTT. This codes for CASSLARGHTEAFF. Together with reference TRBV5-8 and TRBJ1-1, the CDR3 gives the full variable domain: EAGVTQSPTHLIKTRGQQATLRCSPISGHTSVYWYQQALGLGLQFLLWYDEGEERNRGNFPPRFSGRQFPNYSSELNVNALELEDSALYLCASSLARGHTEAFFGQGTRLTVV.

The CDR3 is CASSQYGTAATNEKLFF. CDR3 DNA sequence: TGTGCCAGCAGCCAATATGGGACAGCTGCAACTAATGAAAAACTGTTTTTT. V and J are TRBV4-2 and TRBJ1-4, with 7 bases lining up with TRBD1. Germline V gives CDR1 LGHNA, CDR2 YNFKEQ. The CDR3 is 17 amino acids. After removal of 2 bases from V and 0 bases from J, the junction contained 6 bases not matched to a gene.

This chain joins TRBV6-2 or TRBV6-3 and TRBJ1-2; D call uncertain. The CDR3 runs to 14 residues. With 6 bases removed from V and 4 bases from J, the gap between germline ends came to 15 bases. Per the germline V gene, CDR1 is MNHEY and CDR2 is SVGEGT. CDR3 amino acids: CASSSSGGTYGYTF. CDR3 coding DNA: TGTGCCAGCAGCTCCTCGGGAGGAACCTATGGCTACACCTTC.

The CDR3 DNA reads TGTGCCACCAGCAGAGCCGGGACAGGGGCCACTGAAGCTTTCTTT. Encoded protein: CATSRAGTGATEAFF. The chain links TRBV15 to TRBJ1-1; 10 positions match TRBD1. Trimming took 1 base from V and 4 from J; bases not matched to a gene: 3. CDR1 LNHNV and CDR2 YYDKDF come from the germline V gene (reference sequence). The CDR3 is made up of 15 amino acids.

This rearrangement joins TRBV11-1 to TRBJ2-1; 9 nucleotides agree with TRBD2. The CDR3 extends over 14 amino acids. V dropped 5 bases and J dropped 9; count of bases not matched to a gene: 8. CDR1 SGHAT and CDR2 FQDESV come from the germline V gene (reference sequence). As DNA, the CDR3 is TGTGCCAGCAGCCTAGGGCTAGCGGGGCTTGAGCAGTTCTTC. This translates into CASSLGLAGLEQFF. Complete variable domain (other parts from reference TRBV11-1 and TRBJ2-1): EAEVAQSPRYKITEKSQAVAFWCDPISGHATLYWYRQILGQGPELLVQFQDESVVDDSQLPKDRFSAERLKGVDSTLKIQPAELGDSAMYLCASSLGLAGLEQFFGPGTRLTVL.

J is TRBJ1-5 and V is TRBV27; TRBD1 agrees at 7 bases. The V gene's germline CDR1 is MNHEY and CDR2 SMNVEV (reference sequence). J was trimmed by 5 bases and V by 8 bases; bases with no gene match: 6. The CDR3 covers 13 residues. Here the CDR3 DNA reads TGTGCCAGCTCGACAGGGTTTGATCAGCCCCAGCATTTT. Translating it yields CASSTGFDQPQHF.

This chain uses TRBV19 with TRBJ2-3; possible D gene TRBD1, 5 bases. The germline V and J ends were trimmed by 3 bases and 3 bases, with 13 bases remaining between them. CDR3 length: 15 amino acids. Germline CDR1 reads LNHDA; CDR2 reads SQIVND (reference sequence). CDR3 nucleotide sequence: TGTGCCAGTAGTATCTCAGTCGCAGGGACAGATACGCAGTATTTT. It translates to CASSISVAGTDTQYF.